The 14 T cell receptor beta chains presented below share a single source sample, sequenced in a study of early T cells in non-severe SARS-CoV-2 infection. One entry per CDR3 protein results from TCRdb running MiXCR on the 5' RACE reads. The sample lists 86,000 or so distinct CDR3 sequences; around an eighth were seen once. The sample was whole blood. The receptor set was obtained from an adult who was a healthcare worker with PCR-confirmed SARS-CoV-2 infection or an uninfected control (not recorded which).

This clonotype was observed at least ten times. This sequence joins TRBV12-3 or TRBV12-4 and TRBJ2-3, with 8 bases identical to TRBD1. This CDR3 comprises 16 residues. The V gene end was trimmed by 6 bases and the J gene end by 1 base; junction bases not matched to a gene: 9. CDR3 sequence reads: CASRDRVAGGTDTQYF. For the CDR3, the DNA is TGTGCCAGCAGGGACAGGGTCGCCGGGGGCACAGATACGCAGTATTTT.

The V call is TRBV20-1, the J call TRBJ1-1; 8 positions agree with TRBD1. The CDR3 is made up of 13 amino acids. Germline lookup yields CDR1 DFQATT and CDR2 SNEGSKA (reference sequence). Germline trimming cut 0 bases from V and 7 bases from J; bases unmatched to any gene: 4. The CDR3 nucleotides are TGCAGTGCTAGAGACGGGACAGGCAATGAAGCTTTCTTT. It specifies CSARDGTGNEAFF.

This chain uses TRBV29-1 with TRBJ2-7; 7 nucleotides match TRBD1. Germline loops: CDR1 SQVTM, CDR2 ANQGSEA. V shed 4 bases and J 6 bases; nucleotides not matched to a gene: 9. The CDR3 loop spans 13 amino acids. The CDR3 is CSVATPGTAEQYF. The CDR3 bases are TGCAGCGTTGCTACTCCCGGGACAGCCGAGCAGTACTTC.

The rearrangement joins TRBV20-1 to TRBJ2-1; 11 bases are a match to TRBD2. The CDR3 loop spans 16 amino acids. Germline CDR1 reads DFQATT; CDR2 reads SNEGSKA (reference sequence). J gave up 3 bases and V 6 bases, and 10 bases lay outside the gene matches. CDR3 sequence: CSAHTLAGGYYNEQFF. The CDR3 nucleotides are TGCAGTGCCCATACCCTAGCGGGAGGTTACTACAATGAGCAGTTCTTC.

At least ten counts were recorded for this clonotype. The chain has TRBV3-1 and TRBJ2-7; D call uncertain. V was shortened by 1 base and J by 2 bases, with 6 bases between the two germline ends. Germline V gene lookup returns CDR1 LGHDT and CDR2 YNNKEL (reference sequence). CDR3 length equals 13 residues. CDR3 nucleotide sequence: TGTGCCAGCAGCCAAGGTCGGGCCTACGAGCAGTACTTC. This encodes CASSQGRAYEQYF.

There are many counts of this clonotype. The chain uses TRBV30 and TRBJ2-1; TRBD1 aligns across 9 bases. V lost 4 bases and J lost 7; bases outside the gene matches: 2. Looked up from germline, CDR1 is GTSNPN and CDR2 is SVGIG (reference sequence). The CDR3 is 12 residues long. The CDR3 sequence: CAWTGQGNEQFF. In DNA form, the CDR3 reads TGTGCCTGGACAGGACAGGGGAATGAGCAGTTCTTC.

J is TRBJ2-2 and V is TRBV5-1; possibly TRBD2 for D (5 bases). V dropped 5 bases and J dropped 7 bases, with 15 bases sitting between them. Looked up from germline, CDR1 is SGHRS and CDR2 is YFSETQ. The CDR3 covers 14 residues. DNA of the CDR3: TGCGCCAGCAGGCCCGGGATCTTCGGCGGGGAGCTGTTTTTT. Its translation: CASRPGIFGGELFF.

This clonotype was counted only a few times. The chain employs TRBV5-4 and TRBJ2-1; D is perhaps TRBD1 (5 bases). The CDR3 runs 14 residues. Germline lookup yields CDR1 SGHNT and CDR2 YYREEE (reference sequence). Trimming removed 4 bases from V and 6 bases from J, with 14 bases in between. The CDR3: CASSPQGEFNEQFF. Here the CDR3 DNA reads TGTGCCAGCAGCCCCCAAGGGGAATTCAATGAGCAGTTCTTC.

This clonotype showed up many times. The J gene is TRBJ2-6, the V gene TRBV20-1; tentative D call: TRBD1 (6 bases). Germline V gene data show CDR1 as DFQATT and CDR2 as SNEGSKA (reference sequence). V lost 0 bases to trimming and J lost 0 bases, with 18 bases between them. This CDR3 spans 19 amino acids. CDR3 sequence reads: CSARDGQRTAYSGANVLTF. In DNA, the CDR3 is TGCAGTGCTAGAGATGGGCAGAGGACAGCATACTCTGGGGCCAACGTCCTGACTTTC.

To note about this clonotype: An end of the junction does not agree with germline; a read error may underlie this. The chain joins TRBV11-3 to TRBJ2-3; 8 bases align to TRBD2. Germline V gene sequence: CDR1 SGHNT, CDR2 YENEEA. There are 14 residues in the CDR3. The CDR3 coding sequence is TGTGCCAGCAGCCTCGGGAGGGTTACAGATATGCAGTATTTT. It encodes CASSLGRVTDMQYF. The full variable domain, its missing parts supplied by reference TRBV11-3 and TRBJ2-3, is EAGVVQSPRYKIIEKKQPVAFWCNPISGHNTLYWYLQNLGQGPELLIRYENEEAVDDSQLPKDRFSAERLKGVDSTLKIQPAELGDSAVYLCASSLGRVTDMQYFGPGTRLTVL.

The CDR3 region has the DNA TGCAGCGTTACTAGCGGGAGAGTCTACGAGCAGTACTTC. Encoded protein: CSVTSGRVYEQYF. This sequence joins TRBV29-1 and TRBJ2-7; 11 positions match TRBD2. Per germline, CDR1 SQVTM and CDR2 ANQGSEA. This CDR3 is built from 13 residues. The V gene end was trimmed by 5 bases and the J gene end by 3 bases; junction bases not matched to a gene: 3.

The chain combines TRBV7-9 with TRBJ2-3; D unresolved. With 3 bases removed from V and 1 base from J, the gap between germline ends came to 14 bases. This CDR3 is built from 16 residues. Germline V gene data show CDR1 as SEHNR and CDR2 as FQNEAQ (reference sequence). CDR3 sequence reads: CASSFRLTQGTDTQYF. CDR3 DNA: TGTGCCAGCAGCTTCCGATTAACCCAGGGCACAGATACGCAGTATTTT.

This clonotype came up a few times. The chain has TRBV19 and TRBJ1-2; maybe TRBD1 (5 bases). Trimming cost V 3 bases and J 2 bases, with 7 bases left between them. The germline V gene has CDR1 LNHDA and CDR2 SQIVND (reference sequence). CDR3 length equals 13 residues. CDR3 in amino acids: CASSMTENYGYTF. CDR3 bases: TGTGCCAGTAGTATGACAGAAAACTATGGCTACACCTTC.

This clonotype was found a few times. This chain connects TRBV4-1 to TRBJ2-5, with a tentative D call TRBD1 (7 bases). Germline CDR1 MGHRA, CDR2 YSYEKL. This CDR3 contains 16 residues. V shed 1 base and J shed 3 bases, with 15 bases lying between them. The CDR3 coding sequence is TGCGCCAGCAGCCAAGTTAATGCGGGACAGAAAGAGACCCAGTACTTC. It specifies CASSQVNAGQKETQYF.